This T cell receptor beta chain appears in the sequencing data of a study of Ad26.COV2.S vaccination and SARS-CoV-2 variants (dated by TCRdb to about 2021). About the study as a whole: Vaccine-arm donors came from COV1001, a multicentre, randomized, double-blind, placebo-controlled phase I-IIa trial of Ad26.COV2.S in healthy adults. Dosing of Ad26.COV2.S was intramuscular, at either 5x10^10 or 1x10^11 viral particles, delivered as one shot or as two shots spaced 56 days apart. TCRbeta repertoire sequencing served as the tool for gauging how specific and how broad the SARS-CoV-2-reactive T cell receptors were following Ad26.COV2.S vaccination. The TCR-sequenced set comprised roughly 30 samples: some 20 Ad26.COV2.S vaccine recipients, 5 placebo recipients and 8 SARS-CoV-2 convalescent individuals. Trial participants were randomized into five groups of five, in which low-dose or high-dose Ad26.COV2.S was given once or twice, or placebo was given on both occasions. Investigators did not know the trial group allocation while performing experiments and assessing outcomes.

As concerns this clone: The clone's antigen remains unknown. Base qualities are missing; no much larger clone stands one base away.

Overall results and qualifications from the work: Vaccine and placebo recipients had similar non-spike TCR breadth, a finding consistent with the vaccine containing only spike. After vaccination, spike-specific CD8+ and CD4+ T cell responses were reported to show substantial breadth. According to the authors, total T cell responses may have been underestimated by the TCR breadth and depth analyses. The study was not powered for comparison of responses between vaccine doses or regimens. Compared with placebo recipients, Ad26.COV2.S recipients showed higher spike-specific TCR breadth (P = 0.0014).

What the treatment or condition label conveys for this sample: roughly 18 received Ad26.COV2.S at low or high dose, single or two shots; 5 received placebo; per-sample allocation not given. Repertoires of vaccine and placebo recipients were sequenced from samples taken on day 63 after the first injection. In Cohort 1b, 25 adults aged 18-55 years were enrolled at a single site in Boston, USA, between 29 July and 7 August 2020. Ad26.COV2.S consisted of a replication-incompetent adenovirus type 26 vector by which a prefusion-stabilized SARS-CoV-2 spike protein from the original Wuhan strain was expressed. The immunoSEQ Assay was used to sequence TCRbeta CDR3 regions. After extraction, genomic DNA underwent amplification by bias-controlled multiplex PCR, followed by high-throughput sequencing. The paper's processing steps were these. To quantify the absolute abundance of each unique TCRbeta CDR3 region, sequences were collapsed and filtered. T cell fraction was estimated by normalization of TCRbeta template counts to usable DNA, with usable DNA being measured through amplification of reference genes present in all nucleated cells. Repertoire TCRs were annotated as SARS-CoV-2-specific when V gene, CDR3 amino acid sequence and J gene were exactly matched to a known reactive TCR set. The reference SARS-CoV-2 TCR set was obtained from MIRA and was filtered for enrichment in COVID-19-positive ImmuneCODE repertoires, whereby public or cross-reactive TCRs were removed. Based on the MIRA antigens, annotated TCRs were further analysed at the level of specific ORF or position within ORF. Breadth was defined as annotated unique rearrangements over total unique productive rearrangements; depth was the summed frequency of those rearrangements. Group comparisons of TCR breadth used two-sided Wilcoxon rank-sum tests. Entries here come from immuneACCESS through TCRdb and include only in-frame sequences with V and J called. Some clones fail to appear in such tables; in the studies checked, an unresolved V gene covers under half of the shortfall, and the cause of the remainder is unknown. For V, J and clone size, that table is used; D and trimming come from the DNA. This sample gives 300,000 to 400,000 clones in total; roughly 91% of them show up just once. 5% of the sample is held by the ten biggest clonotypes.

This TCR was recovered from a person aged 18-60 years who received the Ad26.COV2.S COVID-19 vaccine or a placebo. This specimen consisted of peripheral blood, obtained in a trial of Ad26.COV2.S vaccine versus placebo.

CDR3 region: CASRDTNTEAFF. The DNA sequence reads TGTGCCAGCAGGGATACAAACACTGAAGCTTTCTTT. In this chain, TRBV25-1 is recombined with TRBJ1-1; the D gene cannot be named for sure. The CDR3 covers 12 residues, taking in both the cysteine and the phenylalanine. The retained sequence is limited to the CDR3, 36 bases, with the frame set at the first base. CDR1 and CDR2 are drawn from the germline V gene: MGHDK, SYGVNS. Trimming at the junction amounts to 6 bases on V and 2 bases on J, and the germline ends lie 7 bases apart. Where the CDR3 stops, the reference TRBV25-1 and TRBJ1-1 genes take over; the full variable domain is EADIYQTPRYLVIGTGKKITLECSQTMGHDKMYWYQQDPGMELHLIHYSYGVNSTEKGDLSSESTVSRIRTEHFPLTLESARPSHTSQYLCASRDTNTEAFFGQGTRLTVV.